One sample yielded the 5 T cell receptor beta chains listed below, sequenced in a study of T-cell memory formation after mild COVID-19. TCRdb recomputed calls from the 5' RACE reads with MiXCR, one row per CDR3 protein. The table has under 300,000 distinct CDR3 sequences, around a tenth seen once. Sequencing was carried out using PBMCs or a T cell subset sorted from them (not recorded which). Source of these receptors: a young man who had mild COVID-19 (a few samples of this study predate the infection). Cell type and time point are not known.

This clonotype was recorded at least ten times. The chain combines TRBV6-2 or TRBV6-3 with TRBJ2-7, with no clear D. V lost 6 bases to trimming and J lost 4 bases, with 10 bases between them. This CDR3 comprises 12 residues. CDR1 and CDR2 from the germline V gene are MNHEY and SVGEGT. The CDR3 loop reads CASSRASYEQYV. CDR3 sequence (DNA): TGTGCCAGCAGCAGAGCGAGTTACGAGCAGTACGTC.

This rearrangement joins TRBV7-9 to TRBJ1-1, with D perhaps TRBD1 (5 bases). The CDR3 runs 15 residues. In germline, CDR1 is SEHNR, CDR2 FQNEAQ (reference sequence). V lost 2 bases and J 0 bases, leaving 10 bases between the germline ends. The CDR3 nucleotides are TGTGCCAGCAGCTTATTAACAGGCATGAACACTGAAGCTTTCTTT. This encodes CASSLLTGMNTEAFF.

This sequence joins TRBV9 and TRBJ1-6; D gene uncertain. Germline assignment: CDR1 SGDLS and CDR2 YYNGEE. The CDR3 spans 16 residues. Trimming shortened V by 3 bases and J by 6 bases, and 16 bases separated the two germline ends. The CDR3 DNA reads as TGTGCCAGCAGCGACCTGGGAGGGTTAGGTAATTCACCCCTCCACTTT. Residues: CASSDLGGLGNSPLHF.

This clonotype was found many times. The chain combines TRBV6-5 with TRBJ1-1; no definite D call. The germline V gene encodes CDR1 MNHEY and CDR2 SVGAGI. This CDR3 spans 11 amino acids. V was pared by 9 bases and J by 0 bases, with 5 bases between. The CDR3: CASRMNTEAFF. CDR3 coding DNA: TGTGCCAGTCGGATGAACACTGAAGCTTTCTTT.

The chain carries TRBV5-5 and TRBJ2-7; D remains ambiguous. Trimming left V 4 bases short and J 0 bases short, with 14 bases between. Germline V CDR1 and CDR2: SGHKS, YYEKEE (reference sequence). This CDR3 is 15 amino acids long. The CDR3 DNA reads TGTGCCAGCAGCCCCGCGCCGGTAAGCTCCTACGAGCAGTACGTC. Translation: CASSPAPVSSYEQYV.